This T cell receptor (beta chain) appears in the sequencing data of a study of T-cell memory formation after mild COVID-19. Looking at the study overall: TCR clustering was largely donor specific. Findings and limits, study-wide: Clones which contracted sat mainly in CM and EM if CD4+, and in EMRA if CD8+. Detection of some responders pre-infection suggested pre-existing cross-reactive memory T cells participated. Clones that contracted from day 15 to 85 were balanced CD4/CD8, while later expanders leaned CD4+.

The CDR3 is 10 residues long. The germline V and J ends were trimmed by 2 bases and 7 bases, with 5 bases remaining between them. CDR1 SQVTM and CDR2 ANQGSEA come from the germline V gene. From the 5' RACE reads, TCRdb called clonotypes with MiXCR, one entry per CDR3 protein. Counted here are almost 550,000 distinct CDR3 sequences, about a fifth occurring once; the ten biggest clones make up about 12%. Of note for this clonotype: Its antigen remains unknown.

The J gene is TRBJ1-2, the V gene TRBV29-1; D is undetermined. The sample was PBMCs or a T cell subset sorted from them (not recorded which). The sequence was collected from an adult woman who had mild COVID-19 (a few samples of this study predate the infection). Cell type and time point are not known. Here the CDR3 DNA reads TGCAGCGTTGAAATCTCTGGCTACACCTTC. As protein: CSVEISGYTF.